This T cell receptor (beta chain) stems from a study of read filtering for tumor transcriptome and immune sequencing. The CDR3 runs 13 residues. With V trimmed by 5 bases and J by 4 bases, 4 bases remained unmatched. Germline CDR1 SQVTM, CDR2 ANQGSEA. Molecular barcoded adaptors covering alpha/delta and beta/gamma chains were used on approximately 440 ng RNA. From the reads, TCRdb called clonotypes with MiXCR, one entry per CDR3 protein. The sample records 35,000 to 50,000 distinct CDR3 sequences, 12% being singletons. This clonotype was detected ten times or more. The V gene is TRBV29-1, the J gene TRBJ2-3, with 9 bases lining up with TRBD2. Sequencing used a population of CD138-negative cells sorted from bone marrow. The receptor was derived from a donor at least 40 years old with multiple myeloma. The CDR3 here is CSVRGGGADTQYF. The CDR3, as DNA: TGCAGCGTTCGAGGCGGGGGGGCAGATACGCAGTATTTT.